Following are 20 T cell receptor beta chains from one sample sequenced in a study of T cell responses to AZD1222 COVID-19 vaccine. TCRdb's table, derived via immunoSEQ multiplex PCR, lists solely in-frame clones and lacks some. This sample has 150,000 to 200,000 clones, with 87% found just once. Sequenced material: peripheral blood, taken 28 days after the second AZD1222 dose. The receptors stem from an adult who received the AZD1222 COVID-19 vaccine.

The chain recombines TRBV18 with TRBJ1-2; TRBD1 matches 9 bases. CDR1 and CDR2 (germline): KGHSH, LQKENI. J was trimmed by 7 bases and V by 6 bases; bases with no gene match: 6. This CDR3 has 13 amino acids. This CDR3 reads CASSPGTGFGYTF. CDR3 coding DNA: TGTGCCAGCTCCCCTGGGACAGGGTTTGGCTACACCTTC.

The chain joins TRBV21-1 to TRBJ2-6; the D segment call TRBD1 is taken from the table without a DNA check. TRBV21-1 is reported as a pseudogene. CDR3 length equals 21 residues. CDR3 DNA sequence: TGTGCCAGCAATAAGAGGACGGTCCCGGGACAGGACTTTGGAGGGGCCAACGTCCTGACTTTC. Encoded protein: CASNKRTVPGQDFGGANVLTF.

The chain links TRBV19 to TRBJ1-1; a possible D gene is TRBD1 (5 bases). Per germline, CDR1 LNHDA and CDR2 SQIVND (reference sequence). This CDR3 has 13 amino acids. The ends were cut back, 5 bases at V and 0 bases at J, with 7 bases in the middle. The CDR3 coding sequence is TGTGCCAGTAGTTCGACAGTGAACACTGAAGCTTTCTTT. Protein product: CASSSTVNTEAFF. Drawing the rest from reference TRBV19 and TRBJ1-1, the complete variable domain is DGGITQSPKYLFRKEGQNVTLSCEQNLNHDAMYWYRQDPGQGLRLIYYSQIVNDFQKGDIAEGYSVSREKKESFPLTVTSAQKNPTAFYLCASSSTVNTEAFFGQGTRLTVV.

The CDR3 region has the DNA TGTGCCAGCAGCCACCTGGGTTTGTCTGTGAATGAGCAGTTCTTC. The encoded protein is CASSHLGLSVNEQFF. This chain joins TRBV3-1 (or the pseudogene TRBV3-2) and TRBJ2-1, with D unclear. Germline V gives CDR1 LGHDT, CDR2 YNNKEL (reference sequence). The CDR3 spans 15 residues. Trimming stripped 3 bases from V and 7 bases from J, with 16 bases between.

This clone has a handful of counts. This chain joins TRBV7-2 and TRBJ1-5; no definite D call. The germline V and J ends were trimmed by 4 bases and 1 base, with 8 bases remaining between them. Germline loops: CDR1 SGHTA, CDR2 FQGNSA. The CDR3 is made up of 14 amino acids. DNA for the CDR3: TGTGCCAGCAGCTCGAAGCAGAGCAATCAGCCCCAGCATTTT. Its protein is CASSSKQSNQPQHF.

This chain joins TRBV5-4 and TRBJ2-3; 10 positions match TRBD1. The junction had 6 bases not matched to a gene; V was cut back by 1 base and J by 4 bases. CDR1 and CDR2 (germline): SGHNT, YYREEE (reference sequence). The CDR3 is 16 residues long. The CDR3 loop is CASSLKGQGCADTQYF. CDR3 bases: TGTGCCAGCAGCTTGAAGGGACAGGGGTGCGCAGATACGCAGTATTTT.

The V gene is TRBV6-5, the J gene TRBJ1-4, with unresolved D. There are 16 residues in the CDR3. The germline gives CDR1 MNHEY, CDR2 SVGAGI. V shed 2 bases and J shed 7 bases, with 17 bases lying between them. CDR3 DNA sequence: TGTGCCAGCAGTTACCGCCCTCTGGCCGTTAGTGAAAAACTGTTTTTT. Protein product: CASSYRPLAVSEKLFF.

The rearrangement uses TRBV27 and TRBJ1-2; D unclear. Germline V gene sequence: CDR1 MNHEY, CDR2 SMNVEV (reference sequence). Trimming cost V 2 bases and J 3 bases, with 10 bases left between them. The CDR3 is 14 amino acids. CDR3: CASSLRFGHYGYTF. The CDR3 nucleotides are TGTGCCAGCAGTTTACGGTTCGGGCACTATGGCTACACCTTC.

The CDR3 here is CATSRVRGSLKNQPQHF. As DNA, the CDR3 is TGTGCCACCAGCAGAGTCAGGGGGTCCCTCAAAAATCAGCCCCAGCATTTT. The chain joins TRBV15 to TRBJ1-5, with 7 nucleotides matching TRBD1. The CDR3 has 17 residues. Germline values: CDR1 LNHNV, CDR2 YYDKDF (reference sequence). V shed 1 base and J 4 bases; nucleotides not matched to a gene: 10. Supplemented by reference TRBV15 and TRBJ1-5, the full variable domain reads DAMVIQNPRYQVTQFGKPVTLSCSQTLNHNVMYWYQQKSSQAPKLLFHYYDKDFNNEADTPDNFQSRRPNTSFCFLDIRSPGLGDTAMYLCATSRVRGSLKNQPQHFGDGTRLSIL.

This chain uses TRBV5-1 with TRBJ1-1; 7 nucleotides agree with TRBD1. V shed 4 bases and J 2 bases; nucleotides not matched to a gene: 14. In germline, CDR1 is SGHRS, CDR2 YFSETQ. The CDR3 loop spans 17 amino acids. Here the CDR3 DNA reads TGCGCCAGCAGCAAGGGACAGAGGAATTGGGTAAACACTGAAGCTTTCTTT. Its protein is CASSKGQRNWVNTEAFF. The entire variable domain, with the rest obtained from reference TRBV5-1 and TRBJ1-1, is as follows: KAGVTQTPRYLIKTRGQQVTLSCSPISGHRSVSWYQQTPGQGLQFLFEYFSETQRNKGNFPGRFSGRQFSNSRSEMNVSTLELGDSALYLCASSKGQRNWVNTEAFFGQGTRLTVV.

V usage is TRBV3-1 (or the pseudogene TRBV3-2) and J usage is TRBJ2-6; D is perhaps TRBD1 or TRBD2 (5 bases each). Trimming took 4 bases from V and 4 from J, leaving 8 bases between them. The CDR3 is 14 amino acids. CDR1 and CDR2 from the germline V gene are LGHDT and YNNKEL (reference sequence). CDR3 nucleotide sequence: TGTGCCAGCAGCCCAGGGACCGGGGCCAACGTCCTGACTTTC. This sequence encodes CASSPGTGANVLTF.

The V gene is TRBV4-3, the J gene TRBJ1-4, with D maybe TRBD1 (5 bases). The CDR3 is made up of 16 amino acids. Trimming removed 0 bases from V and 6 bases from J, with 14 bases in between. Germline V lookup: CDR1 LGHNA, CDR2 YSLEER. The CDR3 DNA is TGCGCCAGCAGCCAAGATAGCGACAGATTCTATGAAAAACTGTTTTTT. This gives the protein CASSQDSDRFYEKLFF.

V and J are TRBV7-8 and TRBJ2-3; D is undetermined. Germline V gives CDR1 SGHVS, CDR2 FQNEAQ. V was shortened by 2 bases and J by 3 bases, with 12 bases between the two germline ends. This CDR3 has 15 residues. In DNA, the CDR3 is TGTGCCAGCAGCTTATCACTGCAGAGTACAGATACGCAGTATTTT. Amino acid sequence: CASSLSLQSTDTQYF.

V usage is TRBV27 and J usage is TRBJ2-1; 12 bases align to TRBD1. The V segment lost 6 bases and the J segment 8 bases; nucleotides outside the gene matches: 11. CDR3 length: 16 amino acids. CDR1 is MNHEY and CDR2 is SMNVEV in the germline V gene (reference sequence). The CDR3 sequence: CASRDDTGTGGDEQFF. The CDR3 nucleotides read TGTGCCAGCAGAGATGATACCGGGACAGGGGGCGATGAGCAGTTCTTC.

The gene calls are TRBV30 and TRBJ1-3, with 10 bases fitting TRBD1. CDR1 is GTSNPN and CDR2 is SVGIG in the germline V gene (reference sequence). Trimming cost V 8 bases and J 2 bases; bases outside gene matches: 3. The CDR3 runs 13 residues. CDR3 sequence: CAGDRGAGNTIYF. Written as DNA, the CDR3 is TGTGCCGGGGACAGGGGAGCTGGAAACACCATATATTTT.

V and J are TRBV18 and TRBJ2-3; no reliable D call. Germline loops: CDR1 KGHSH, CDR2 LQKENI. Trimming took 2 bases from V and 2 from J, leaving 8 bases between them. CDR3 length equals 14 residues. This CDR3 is CASSPSRNTDTQYF. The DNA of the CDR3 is TGTGCCAGCTCACCAAGCCGCAACACAGATACGCAGTATTTT. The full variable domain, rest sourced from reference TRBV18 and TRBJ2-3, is NAGVMQNPRHLVRRRGQEARLRCSPMKGHSHVYWYRQLPEEGLKFMVYLQKENIIDESGMPKERFSAEFPKEGPSILRIQQVVRGDSAAYFCASSPSRNTDTQYFGPGTRLTVL.

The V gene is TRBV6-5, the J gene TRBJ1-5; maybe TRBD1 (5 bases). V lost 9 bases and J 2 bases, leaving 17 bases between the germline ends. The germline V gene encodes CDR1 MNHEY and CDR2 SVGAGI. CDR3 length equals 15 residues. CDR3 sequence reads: CARPGPPVGNQPQHF. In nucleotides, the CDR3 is TGTGCCAGACCAGGGCCCCCGGTGGGCAATCAGCCCCAGCATTTT.

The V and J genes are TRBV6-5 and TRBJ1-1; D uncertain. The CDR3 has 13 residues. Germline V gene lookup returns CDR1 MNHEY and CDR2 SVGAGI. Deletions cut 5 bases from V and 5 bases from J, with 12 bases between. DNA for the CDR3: TGTGCCAGCAGTCAGCACAGACAAACTGAAGCTTTCTTT. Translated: CASSQHRQTEAFF.

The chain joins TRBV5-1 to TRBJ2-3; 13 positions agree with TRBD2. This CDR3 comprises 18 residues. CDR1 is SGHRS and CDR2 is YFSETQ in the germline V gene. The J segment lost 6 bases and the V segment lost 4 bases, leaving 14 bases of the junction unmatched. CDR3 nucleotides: TGCGCCAGCAGCATCGGGACTAGCGGGGTCCCCCGGTACGATACGCAGTATTTT. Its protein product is CASSIGTSGVPRYDTQYF.

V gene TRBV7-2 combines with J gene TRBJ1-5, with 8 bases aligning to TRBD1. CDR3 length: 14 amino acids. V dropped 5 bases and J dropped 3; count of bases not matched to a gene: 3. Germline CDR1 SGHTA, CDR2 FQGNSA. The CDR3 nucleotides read TGTGCCAGCAGCGAGGACAGGGTCAATCAGCCCCAGCATTTT. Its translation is CASSEDRVNQPQHF.